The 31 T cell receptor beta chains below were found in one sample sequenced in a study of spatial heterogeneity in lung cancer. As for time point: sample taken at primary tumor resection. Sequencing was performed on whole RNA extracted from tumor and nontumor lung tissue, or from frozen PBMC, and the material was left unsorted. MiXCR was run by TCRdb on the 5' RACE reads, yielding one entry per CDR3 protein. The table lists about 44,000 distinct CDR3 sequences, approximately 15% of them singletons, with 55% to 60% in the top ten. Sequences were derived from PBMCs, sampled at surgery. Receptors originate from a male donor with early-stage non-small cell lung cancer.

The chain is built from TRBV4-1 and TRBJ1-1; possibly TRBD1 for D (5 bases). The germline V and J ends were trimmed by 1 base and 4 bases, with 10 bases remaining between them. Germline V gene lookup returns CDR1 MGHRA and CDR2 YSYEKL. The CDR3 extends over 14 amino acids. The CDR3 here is CASSQGGASTEAFF. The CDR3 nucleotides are TGCGCCAGCAGCCAAGGGGGCGCTTCCACTGAAGCTTTCTTT.

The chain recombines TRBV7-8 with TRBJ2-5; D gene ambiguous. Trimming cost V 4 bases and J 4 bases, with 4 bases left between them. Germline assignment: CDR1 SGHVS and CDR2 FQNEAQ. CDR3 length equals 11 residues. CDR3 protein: CASSSVETQYF. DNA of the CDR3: TGTGCCAGCAGCTCAGTAGAGACCCAGTACTTC.

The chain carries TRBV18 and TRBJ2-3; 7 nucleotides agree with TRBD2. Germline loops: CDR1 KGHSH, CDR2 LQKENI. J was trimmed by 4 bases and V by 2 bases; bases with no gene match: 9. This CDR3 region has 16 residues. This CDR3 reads CASSPTGGGYADTQYF. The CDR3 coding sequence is TGTGCCAGCTCACCAACCGGCGGGGGTTATGCAGATACGCAGTATTTT.

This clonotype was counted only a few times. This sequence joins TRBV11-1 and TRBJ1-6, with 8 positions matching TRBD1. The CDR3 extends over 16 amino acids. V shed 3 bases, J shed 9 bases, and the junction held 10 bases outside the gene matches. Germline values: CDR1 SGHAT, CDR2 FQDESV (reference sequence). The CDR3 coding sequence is TGTGCCAGCAGCTTCGGACAGGGAGAGCTCGGTTCACCCCTCCACTTT. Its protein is CASSFGQGELGSPLHF.

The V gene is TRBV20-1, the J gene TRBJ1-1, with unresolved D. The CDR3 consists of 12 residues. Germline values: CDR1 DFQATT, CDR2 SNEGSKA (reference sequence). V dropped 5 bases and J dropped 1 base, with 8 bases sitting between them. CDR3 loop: CSAASANTEAFF. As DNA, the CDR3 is TGCAGTGCTGCAAGCGCGAACACTGAAGCTTTCTTT.

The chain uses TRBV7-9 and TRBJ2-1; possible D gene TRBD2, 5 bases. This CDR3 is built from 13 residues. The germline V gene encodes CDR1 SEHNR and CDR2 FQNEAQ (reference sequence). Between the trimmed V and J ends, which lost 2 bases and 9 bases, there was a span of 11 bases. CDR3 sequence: CASSLSQSGEQFF. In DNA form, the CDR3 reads TGTGCCAGCAGCTTATCTCAGAGCGGTGAGCAGTTCTTC.

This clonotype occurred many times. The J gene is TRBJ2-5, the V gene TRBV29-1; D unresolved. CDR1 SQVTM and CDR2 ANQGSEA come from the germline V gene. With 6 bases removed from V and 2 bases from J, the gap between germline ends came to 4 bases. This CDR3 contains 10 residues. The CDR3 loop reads CSVDQETQYF. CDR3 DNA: TGCAGCGTAGATCAAGAGACCCAGTACTTC. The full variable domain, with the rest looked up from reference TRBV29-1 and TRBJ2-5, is SAVISQKPSRDICQRGTSLTIQCQVDSQVTMMFWYRQQPGQSLTLIATANQGSEATYESGFVIDKFPISRPNLTFSTLTVSNMSPEDSSIYLCSVDQETQYFGPGTRLLVL.

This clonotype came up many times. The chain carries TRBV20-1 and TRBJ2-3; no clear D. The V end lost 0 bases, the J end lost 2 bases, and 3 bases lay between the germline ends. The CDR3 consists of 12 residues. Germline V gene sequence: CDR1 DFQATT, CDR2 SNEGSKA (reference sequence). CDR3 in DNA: TGCAGTGCTAGAGATGACACAGATACGCAGTATTTT. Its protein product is CSARDDTDTQYF.

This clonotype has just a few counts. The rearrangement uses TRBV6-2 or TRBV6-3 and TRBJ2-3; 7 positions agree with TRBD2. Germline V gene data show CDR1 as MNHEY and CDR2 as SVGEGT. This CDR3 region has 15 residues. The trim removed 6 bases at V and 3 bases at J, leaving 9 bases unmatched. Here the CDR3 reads CASRSGGRRTDTQYF. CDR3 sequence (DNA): TGTGCCAGCAGGAGCGGCGGGAGAAGAACAGATACGCAGTATTTT.

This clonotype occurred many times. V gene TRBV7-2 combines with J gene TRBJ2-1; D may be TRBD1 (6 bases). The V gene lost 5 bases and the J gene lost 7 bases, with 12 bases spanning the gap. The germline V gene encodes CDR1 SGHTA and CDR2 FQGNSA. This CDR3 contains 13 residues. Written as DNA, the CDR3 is TGTGCCAGCAGCCCCCAGAGGGGGAATGAGCAGTTCTTC. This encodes CASSPQRGNEQFF.

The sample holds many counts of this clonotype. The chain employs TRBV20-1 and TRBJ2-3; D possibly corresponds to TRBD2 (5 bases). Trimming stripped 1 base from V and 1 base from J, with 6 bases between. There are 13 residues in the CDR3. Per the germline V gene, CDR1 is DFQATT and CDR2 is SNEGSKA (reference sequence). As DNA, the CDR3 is TGCAGTGCTAGAGTGCGGGGCACAGATACGCAGTATTTT. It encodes CSARVRGTDTQYF.

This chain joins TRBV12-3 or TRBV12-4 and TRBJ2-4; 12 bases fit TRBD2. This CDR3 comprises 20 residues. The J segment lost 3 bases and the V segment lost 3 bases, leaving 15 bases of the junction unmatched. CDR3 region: CASSFRGTSGLGWVKNIQYF. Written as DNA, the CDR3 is TGTGCCAGCAGTTTCCGGGGGACTAGCGGGTTAGGGTGGGTCAAAAACATTCAGTACTTC.

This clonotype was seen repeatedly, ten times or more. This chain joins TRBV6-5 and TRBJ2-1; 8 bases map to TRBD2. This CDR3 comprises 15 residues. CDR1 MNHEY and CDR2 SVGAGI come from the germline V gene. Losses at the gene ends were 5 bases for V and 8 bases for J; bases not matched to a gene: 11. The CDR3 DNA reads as TGTGCCAGCAGTAACCCCTCCCCGGGAGGGGATGAGCAGTTCTTC. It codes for CASSNPSPGGDEQFF.

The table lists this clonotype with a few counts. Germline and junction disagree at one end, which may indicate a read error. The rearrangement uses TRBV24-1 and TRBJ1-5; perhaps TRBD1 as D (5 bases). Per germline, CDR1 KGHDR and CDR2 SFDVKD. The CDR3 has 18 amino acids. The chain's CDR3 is CATGDPSRPNPGHQPQHF. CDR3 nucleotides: TGTGCCACCGGTGATCCTAGCCGCCCGAATCCGGGGCATCAGCCCCAGCATTTT.

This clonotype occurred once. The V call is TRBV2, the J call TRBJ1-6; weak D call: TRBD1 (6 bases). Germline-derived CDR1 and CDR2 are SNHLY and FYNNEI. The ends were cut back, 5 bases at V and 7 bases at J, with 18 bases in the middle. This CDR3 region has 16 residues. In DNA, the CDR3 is TGTGCCAGCAGTCCTTGGGGGGGCGATGCGAATTCACCCCTCCACTTT. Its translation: CASSPWGGDANSPLHF.

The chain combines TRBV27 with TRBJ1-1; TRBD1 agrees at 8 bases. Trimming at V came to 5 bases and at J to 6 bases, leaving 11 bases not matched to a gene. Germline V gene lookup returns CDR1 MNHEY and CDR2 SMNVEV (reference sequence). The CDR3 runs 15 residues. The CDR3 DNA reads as TGTGCCAGCAGTATCTTGTCAGGGGGCAGGTCTGAAGCTTTCTTT. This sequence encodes CASSILSGGRSEAFF.

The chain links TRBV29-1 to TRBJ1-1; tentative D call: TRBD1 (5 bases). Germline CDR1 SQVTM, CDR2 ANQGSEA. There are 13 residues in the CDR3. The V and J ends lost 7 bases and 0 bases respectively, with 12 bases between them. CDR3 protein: CSGGRRLNTEAFF. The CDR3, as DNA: TGCAGCGGGGGACGGAGGTTGAACACTGAAGCTTTCTTT.

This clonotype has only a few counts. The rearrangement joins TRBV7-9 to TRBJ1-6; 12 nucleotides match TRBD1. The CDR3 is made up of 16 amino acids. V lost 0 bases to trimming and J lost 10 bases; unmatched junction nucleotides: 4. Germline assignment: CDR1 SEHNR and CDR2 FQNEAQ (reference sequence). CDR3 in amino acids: CASSLAGTGGGSPLHF. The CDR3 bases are TGTGCCAGCAGCTTAGCCGGGACAGGGGGCGGATCACCCCTCCACTTT.

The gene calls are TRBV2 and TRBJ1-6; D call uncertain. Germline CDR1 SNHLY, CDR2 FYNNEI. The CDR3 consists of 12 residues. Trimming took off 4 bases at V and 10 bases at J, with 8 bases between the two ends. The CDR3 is CASSGGQSPLHF. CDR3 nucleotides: TGTGCCAGCAGTGGTGGGCAGTCACCCCTCCACTTT.

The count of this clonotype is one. The CDR3 spells CASSSQQDTYEQYF. The CDR3 coding sequence is TGTGCCAGCAGCTCCCAACAGGACACCTACGAGCAGTACTTC. The J gene is TRBJ2-7, the V gene TRBV7-2; D perhaps matches TRBD1 (5 bases). The CDR3 has 14 residues. Germline V gives CDR1 SGHTA, CDR2 FQGNSA. V shed 4 bases and J shed 2 bases, with 12 bases lying between them.

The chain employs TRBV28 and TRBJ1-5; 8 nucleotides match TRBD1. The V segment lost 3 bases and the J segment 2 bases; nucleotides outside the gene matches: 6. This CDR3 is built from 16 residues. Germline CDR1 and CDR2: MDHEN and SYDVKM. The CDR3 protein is CASSFRRGQGNQPQHF. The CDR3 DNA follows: TGTGCCAGCAGTTTTCGTCGGGGACAGGGCAATCAGCCCCAGCATTTT. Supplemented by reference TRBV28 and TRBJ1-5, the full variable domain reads DVKVTQSSRYLVKRTGEKVFLECVQDMDHENMFWYRQDPGLGLRLIYFSYDVKMKEKGDIPEGYSVSREKKERFSLILESASTNQTSMYLCASSFRRGQGNQPQHFGDGTRLSIL.

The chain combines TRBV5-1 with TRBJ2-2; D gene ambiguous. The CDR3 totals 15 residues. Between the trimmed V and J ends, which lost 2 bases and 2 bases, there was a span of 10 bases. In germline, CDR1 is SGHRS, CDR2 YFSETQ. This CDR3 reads CASSFLQSNTGELFF. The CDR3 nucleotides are TGCGCCAGCAGCTTTTTGCAGTCCAACACCGGGGAGCTGTTTTTT. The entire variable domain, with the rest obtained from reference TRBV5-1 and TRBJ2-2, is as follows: KAGVTQTPRYLIKTRGQQVTLSCSPISGHRSVSWYQQTPGQGLQFLFEYFSETQRNKGNFPGRFSGRQFSNSRSEMNVSTLELGDSALYLCASSFLQSNTGELFFGEGSRLTVL.

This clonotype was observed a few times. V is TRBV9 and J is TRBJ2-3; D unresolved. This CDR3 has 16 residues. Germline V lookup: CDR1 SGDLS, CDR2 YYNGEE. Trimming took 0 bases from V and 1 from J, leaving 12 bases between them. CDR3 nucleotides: TGTGCCAGCAGCGTAGGTCTAATCCTCGGCACAGATACGCAGTATTTT. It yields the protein CASSVGLILGTDTQYF.

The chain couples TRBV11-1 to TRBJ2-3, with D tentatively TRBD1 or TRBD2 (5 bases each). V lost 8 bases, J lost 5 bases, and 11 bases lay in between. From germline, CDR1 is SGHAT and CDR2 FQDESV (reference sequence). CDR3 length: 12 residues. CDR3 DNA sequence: TGTGCCAGCGGTCGGGGCAGAGATACGCAGTATTTT. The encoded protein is CASGRGRDTQYF.

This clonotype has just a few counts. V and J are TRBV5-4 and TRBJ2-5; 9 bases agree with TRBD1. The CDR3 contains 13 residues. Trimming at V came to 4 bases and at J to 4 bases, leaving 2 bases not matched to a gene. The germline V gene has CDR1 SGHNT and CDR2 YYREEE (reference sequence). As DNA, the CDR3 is TGTGCCAGCAGCATGACAGGGGGAGAGACCCAGTACTTC. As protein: CASSMTGGETQYF.

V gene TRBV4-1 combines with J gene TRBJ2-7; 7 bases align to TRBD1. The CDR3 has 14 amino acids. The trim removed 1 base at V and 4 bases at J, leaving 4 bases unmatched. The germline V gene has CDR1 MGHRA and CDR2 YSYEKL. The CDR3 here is CASSQVTGTYEQYF. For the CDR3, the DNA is TGCGCCAGCAGCCAAGTGACAGGGACATACGAGCAGTACTTC.

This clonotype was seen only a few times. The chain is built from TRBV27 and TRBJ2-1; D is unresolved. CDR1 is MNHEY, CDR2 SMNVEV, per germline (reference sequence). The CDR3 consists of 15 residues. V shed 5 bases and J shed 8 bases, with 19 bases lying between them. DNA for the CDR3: TGTGCCAGCAGTCACACTGGTCTGAATCAGGATGAGCAGTTCTTC. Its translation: CASSHTGLNQDEQFF.

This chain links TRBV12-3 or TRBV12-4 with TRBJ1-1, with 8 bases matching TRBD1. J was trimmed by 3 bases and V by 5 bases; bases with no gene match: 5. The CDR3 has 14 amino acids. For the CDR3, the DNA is TGTGCCAGCAGTATTTACAGGGGGGACACTGAAGCTTTCTTT. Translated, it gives CASSIYRGDTEAFF.

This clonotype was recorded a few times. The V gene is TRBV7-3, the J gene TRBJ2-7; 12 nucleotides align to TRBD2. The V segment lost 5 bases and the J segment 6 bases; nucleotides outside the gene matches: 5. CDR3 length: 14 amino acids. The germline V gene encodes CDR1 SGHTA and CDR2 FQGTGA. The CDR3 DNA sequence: TGTGCCAGCAGCCCTAGCGGGAGGGCCTCCGAGCAGTACTTC. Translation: CASSPSGRASEQYF.

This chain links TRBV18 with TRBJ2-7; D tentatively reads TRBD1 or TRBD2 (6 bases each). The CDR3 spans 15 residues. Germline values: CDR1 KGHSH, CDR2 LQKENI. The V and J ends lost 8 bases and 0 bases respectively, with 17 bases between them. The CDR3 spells CASTRGVGNSYEQYF. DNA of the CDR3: TGTGCCAGCACTAGGGGGGTAGGGAACTCCTACGAGCAGTACTTC.

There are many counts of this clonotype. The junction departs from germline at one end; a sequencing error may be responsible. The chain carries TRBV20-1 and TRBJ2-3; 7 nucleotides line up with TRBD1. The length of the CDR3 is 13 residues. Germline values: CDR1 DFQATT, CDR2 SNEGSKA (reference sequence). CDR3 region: CSARYLGTATQYF. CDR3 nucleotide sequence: TGCAGTGCTAGGTACCTCGGGACAGCTACGCAGTATTTT.